A selection of T cell receptor beta chains follows, all from one sample in a study of molecular identifiers for immune sequencing clone quantification. TCRdb reprocessed the PCR reads via MiXCR and lists one record per CDR3 protein. The sample lists 300,000 to 400,000 distinct CDR3 sequences; 24% were seen once. Sequenced: naive CD8+ T cells from blood, with Jurkat cell RNA spiked in. The receptor source for this set is a human donor in good health. Some libraries in this study had Jurkat cell RNA spiked in. The CDR3 runs from the conserved cysteine through the conserved F or W. A D gene is named only where the DNA matches it firmly. The size of a clone is reported for some rows only, either as once, few or many, or as a class for expanded clones.

D,size,V,J,CDR3,DNA
-,-,TRBV10-2,TRBJ1-1,CASSDPLFGTEAFF,TGCGCCAGCAGTGATCCCCTATTCGGCACTGAAGCTTTCTTT
-,many,TRBV25-1,TRBJ1-4,CASSELATNEKLFF,TGTGCCAGCAGTGAACTGGCTACTAATGAAAAACTGTTTTTT
-,-,TRBV6-5,TRBJ2-3,CAGSYVGGTDTLYF,TGTGCCGGCAGTTACGTCGGGGGCACAGATACGCTGTATTTT
-,-,TRBV7-6,TRBJ2-7,CASSSSGADEQYF,TGTGCCAGCAGCTCGTCAGGGGCGGACGAGCAGTACTTC
TRBD1,many,TRBV5-1,TRBJ1-2,CASSLTGDSYGYTF,TGCGCCAGCAGCTTGACAGGGGATAGCTATGGCTACACCTTC
-,-,TRBV27,TRBJ1-1,CARSYGGTEAFF,TGTGCCCGCAGTTATGGGGGGACTGAAGCTTTCTTT
-,few,TRBV12-3/TRBV12-4,TRBJ1-2,CASSLAWRGSGYTF,TGTGCCAGCAGTTTAGCGTGGAGGGGCAGTGGCTACACCTTC
TRBD1,few,TRBV4-3,TRBJ1-6,CASSQDPAGTANSPLHF,TGCGCCAGCAGCCAAGATCCCGCCGGGACAGCGAATTCACCCCTCCACTTT
TRBD1,many,TRBV29-1,TRBJ2-7,CSGGQGLSYEQYF,TGCAGCGGGGGACAGGGACTCTCCTACGAGCAGTACTTC
-,-,TRBV7-9,TRBJ2-7,CASSPSGRPDAQYF,TGTGCCAGCAGCCCGTCGGGACGTCCGGACGCGCAGTACTTC
-,-,TRBV19,TRBJ2-1,CASSPTPRSGNEQFF,TGTGCCAGTAGTCCCACTCCGAGGTCGGGCAATGAGCAGTTCTTC
TRBD2,many,TRBV28,TRBJ2-3,CASSSLLAAADTQYF,TGTGCCAGCAGTTCCCTACTAGCGGCAGCAGATACGCAGTATTTT
TRBD2,many,TRBV10-3,TRBJ2-5,CAISDTSAPDQYF,TGTGCCATCAGTGATACTAGCGCCCCAGACCAGTACTTC
-,many,TRBV6-1,TRBJ2-6,CASSEAIFLSGANVLTF,TGTGCCAGCAGTGAAGCGATTTTCCTCTCTGGGGCCAACGTCCTGACTTTC
TRBD2,few,TRBV5-1,TRBJ2-3,CASSLLQREGLDTQYF,TGCGCCAGCAGCTTGCTTCAGCGGGAGGGTTTAGATACGCAGTATTTT
-,many,TRBV7-6,TRBJ2-7,CASSTSGVGEQYF,TGTGCCAGCAGCACGTCGGGGGTAGGCGAGCAGTACTTC